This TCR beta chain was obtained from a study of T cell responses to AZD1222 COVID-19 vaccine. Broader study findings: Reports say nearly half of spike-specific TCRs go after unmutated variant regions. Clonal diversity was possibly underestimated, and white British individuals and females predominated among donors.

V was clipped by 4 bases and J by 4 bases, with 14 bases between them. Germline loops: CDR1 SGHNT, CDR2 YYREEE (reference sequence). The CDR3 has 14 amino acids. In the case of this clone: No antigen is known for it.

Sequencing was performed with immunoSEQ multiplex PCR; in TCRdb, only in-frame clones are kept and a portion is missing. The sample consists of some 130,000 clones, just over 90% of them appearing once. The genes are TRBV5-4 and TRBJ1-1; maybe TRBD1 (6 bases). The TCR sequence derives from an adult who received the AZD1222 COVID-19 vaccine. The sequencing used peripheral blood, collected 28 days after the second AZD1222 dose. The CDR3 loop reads CASSTGRGATEAFF. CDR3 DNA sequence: TGTGCCAGCAGCACGGGACGGGGGGCCACTGAAGCTTTCTTT.